These 19 T cell receptor beta chains came from one sample sequenced in a study of OX40 agonist ivuxolimab in advanced cancers. Library generation was performed with the immunoSEQ multiplex PCR assay. Imported from immuneACCESS, the table was reduced by TCRdb to in-frame sequences with V and J called. These copies leave out some clones; in studies compared against another copy, an unresolved V gene accounts for under half, and the cause of the remainder is not known. This sample is represented by some 66,000 clones; roughly 73% of them were singletons. The ten largest clones capture 1.6% of the sample. The source was CD4+ or CD8+ T cells sorted from blood, collected in a trial of the OX40 agonist ivuxolimab. Receptor source: an adult with an advanced solid tumor such as melanoma, head and neck, liver or kidney cancer.

The V gene is TRBV5-6, the J gene TRBJ2-2; a possible D gene is TRBD2 (6 bases). This CDR3 is built from 16 residues. With 4 bases removed from V and 4 bases from J, the gap between germline ends came to 17 bases. CDR1 is SGHDT and CDR2 is YYEEEE in the germline V gene. Here the CDR3 DNA reads TGTGCCAGCAGCCAGCTCGGGGGAACGGGCACCGGGGAGCTGTTTTTT. This translates into CASSQLGGTGTGELFF.

The genes are TRBV4-1 and TRBJ2-3, with 12 bases aligning to TRBD2. The trim removed 5 bases at V and 2 bases at J, leaving 5 bases unmatched. The CDR3 is 16 residues long. Germline V gives CDR1 MGHRA, CDR2 YSYEKL. The CDR3 region is CASSSGLAGYTDTQYF. The CDR3 coding sequence is TGCGCCAGCAGCTCGGGACTAGCGGGCTACACAGATACGCAGTATTTT.

V is TRBV30 and J is TRBJ1-2, with a possible D match to TRBD1 (5 bases). Trimming removed 0 bases at V and 5 bases at J, with 13 bases between. This CDR3 is built from 14 residues. The germline V gene has CDR1 GTSNPN and CDR2 SVGIG (reference sequence). The CDR3 here is CAWSVLGVGYGYTF. The CDR3 coding sequence is TGTGCCTGGAGTGTTCTAGGGGTTGGGTATGGCTACACCTTC.

The chain carries TRBV19 and TRBJ1-3; a possible D gene is TRBD1 (5 bases). Germline V gene lookup returns CDR1 LNHDA and CDR2 SQIVND (reference sequence). V was trimmed by 8 bases and J by 1 base, leaving 9 bases between them. This CDR3 contains 13 residues. DNA for the CDR3: TGTGCCAGTGGATCAGGGTCTGGAAACACCATATATTTT. Residues: CASGSGSGNTIYF.

The chain joins TRBV19 to TRBJ2-2; TRBD1 aligns across 9 bases. The CDR3 has 14 amino acids. The J segment lost 4 bases and the V segment lost 9 bases, leaving 6 bases of the junction unmatched. Germline loops: CDR1 LNHDA, CDR2 SQIVND (reference sequence). The DNA of the CDR3 is TGTGCCAGCAGCTGGGACAGGGCCACCGGGGAGCTGTTTTTT. Its translation: CASSWDRATGELFF.

The V and J genes are TRBV5-1 and TRBJ1-4; a possible D gene is TRBD1 (6 bases). This CDR3 region has 14 residues. The V and J ends lost 4 bases and 8 bases respectively, with 15 bases between them. Per germline, CDR1 SGHRS and CDR2 YFSETQ. CDR3 nucleotides: TGCGCCAGCAGCGCGCAGGGGTTGGACGAAAAACTGTTTTTT. It specifies CASSAQGLDEKLFF.

The chain has TRBV9 and TRBJ1-3, with unresolved D. Germline values: CDR1 SGDLS, CDR2 YYNGEE. The CDR3 runs to 16 residues. Deletions cut 4 bases from V and 4 bases from J, with 18 bases between. The chain's CDR3 is CASSSSSTRPGNTIYF. CDR3 DNA sequence: TGTGCCAGCAGCTCTTCTAGCACGCGGCCGGGAAACACCATATATTTT.

This clone came up once. V is TRBV5-1 and J is TRBJ2-2; the match to TRBD2 covers 7 bases. Trimming removed 7 bases from V and 3 bases from J; junction bases left unmatched: 6. Germline V gene sequence: CDR1 SGHRS, CDR2 YFSETQ. The CDR3 contains 14 residues. The CDR3 DNA reads as TGCGCCAGCGGGCCGGGGAGGGACACCGGGGAGCTGTTTTTT. This encodes CASGPGRDTGELFF.

The gene calls are TRBV4-1 and TRBJ2-1; 9 bases are shared with TRBD1. Germline assignment: CDR1 MGHRA and CDR2 YSYEKL. V gave up 4 bases and J gave up 1 base; unmatched junction bases: 8. CDR3 length equals 17 residues. CDR3 residues: CASSLRAGTGSYNEQFF. Here the CDR3 DNA reads TGCGCCAGCAGCCTTAGAGCCGGGACAGGGTCCTACAATGAGCAGTTCTTC.

The chain employs TRBV6-1 and TRBJ2-5; the match to TRBD2 covers 7 bases. Germline assignment: CDR1 MNHNS and CDR2 SASEGT. The ends lost 2 bases at V and 1 base at J; junction bases unmatched: 13. The CDR3 extends over 18 amino acids. CDR3 sequence: CASSESRRLAEAQETQYF. The CDR3 nucleotides are TGTGCCAGCAGTGAAAGCCGGCGGCTAGCGGAGGCCCAAGAGACCCAGTACTTC.

This clone is a singleton in its sample. The V gene is TRBV5-1, the J gene TRBJ1-1; maybe TRBD1 (5 bases). Trimming removed 1 base at V and 4 bases at J, with 17 bases between. The CDR3 is 16 residues long. The V gene's germline CDR1 is SGHRS and CDR2 YFSETQ. CDR3 bases: TGCGCCAGCAGCTTGAGCTCGGGGCAAGACTCCACTGAAGCTTTCTTT. It is translated as CASSLSSGQDSTEAFF.

The chain joins TRBV6-6 to TRBJ2-2, with D unclear. V dropped 6 bases and J dropped 1 base, with 6 bases sitting between them. This CDR3 is built from 13 residues. In germline, CDR1 is MNHNY, CDR2 SVGAGI (reference sequence). DNA for the CDR3: TGTGCCAGCAGAAGTAGGAACACCGGGGAGCTGTTTTTT. This gives the protein CASRSRNTGELFF.

The chain couples TRBV6-1 to TRBJ2-3; D is possibly TRBD1 or TRBD2 (5 bases each). Trimming stripped 4 bases from V and 3 bases from J, with 11 bases between. The germline V gene encodes CDR1 MNHNS and CDR2 SASEGT. The CDR3 length is 14 residues. For the CDR3, the DNA is TGTGCCAGCAGTGCGGGGCCGTGGACAGATACGCAGTATTTT. Translation: CASSAGPWTDTQYF.

The genes are TRBV18 and TRBJ2-5; 8 nucleotides match TRBD1. With V trimmed by 0 bases and J by 1 base, 4 bases remained unmatched. Germline V gives CDR1 KGHSH, CDR2 LQKENI. This CDR3 is built from 16 residues. The CDR3 here is CASSPPRTGPQETQYF. The CDR3 DNA is TGTGCCAGCTCACCACCAAGGACAGGGCCCCAAGAGACCCAGTACTTC.

V is TRBV7-8 and J is TRBJ2-2; D assignment may be TRBD1 or TRBD2 (6 bases each). This CDR3 contains 15 residues. The germline V gene encodes CDR1 SGHVS and CDR2 FQNEAQ. The V end lost 0 bases, the J end lost 6 bases, and 11 bases lay between the germline ends. The chain's CDR3 is CASSLAVGGPGELFF. CDR3 nucleotides: TGTGCCAGCAGCTTAGCAGTGGGGGGCCCCGGGGAGCTGTTTTTT.

The V call is TRBV11-2, the J call TRBJ2-7; 11 bases are shared with TRBD2. With 5 bases clipped from V and 1 base from J, the junction kept 7 bases outside the gene matches. The CDR3 loop spans 16 amino acids. From germline, CDR1 is SGHAT and CDR2 FQNNGV. The CDR3 coding sequence is TGTGCCAGCAGCATGACTAGCGGGGTGCTTTCCTACGAGCAGTACTTC. It translates to CASSMTSGVLSYEQYF.

The rearrangement links TRBV5-1 to TRBJ2-2, with D possibly being TRBD1 or TRBD2 (5 bases each). From germline, CDR1 is SGHRS and CDR2 YFSETQ. The V end was cut by 6 bases, the J end by 2 bases, with 14 bases between. The CDR3 runs to 15 residues. Here the CDR3 DNA reads TGCGCCAGCACAGTAGGGGACCAAAACACCGGGGAGCTGTTTTTT. Its translation: CASTVGDQNTGELFF. The full variable domain, with the rest looked up from reference TRBV5-1 and TRBJ2-2, is KAGVTQTPRYLIKTRGQQVTLSCSPISGHRSVSWYQQTPGQGLQFLFEYFSETQRNKGNFPGRFSGRQFSNSRSEMNVSTLELGDSALYLCASTVGDQNTGELFFGEGSRLTVL.

The gene calls are TRBV7-3 and TRBJ1-2; D remains unclear. The CDR3 runs 13 residues. Trimming shortened V by 5 bases and J by 6 bases, and 13 bases separated the two germline ends. CDR1 and CDR2 from the germline V gene are SGHTA and FQGTGA. The CDR3 reads CASSPGEGNGYTF. CDR3 nucleotide sequence: TGTGCCAGCAGCCCTGGGGAAGGTAATGGCTACACCTTC.

This clone was counted only a few times. The chain recombines TRBV7-2 with TRBJ2-2; TRBD1 might be the D (5 bases). Germline V gene lookup returns CDR1 SGHTA and CDR2 FQGNSA. Trimming removed 2 bases from V and 1 base from J, with 8 bases in between. The CDR3 spans 15 residues. The CDR3 is CASSLWGRNTGELFF. For the CDR3, the DNA is TGTGCCAGCAGCTTATGGGGCCGGAACACCGGGGAGCTGTTTTTT.